This T cell receptor beta chain emerged from a study of low-dose radiotherapy and immunotherapy resistance in tumors. At the level of the study: Fractions of 1 Gy went to Cohort 2 every two weeks, for 13 Gy over 26 weeks. Given every two weeks, intravenous cyclophosphamide 200 mg/m2 preceded radiation and immunotherapy by one day.

The sample's time point: after trial treatment. The treatment was: LDRT plus nivolumab, ipilimumab, low-dose cyclophosphamide and aspirin (RACIN trial). Advanced solid tumors without tumor-infiltrating lymphocytes were required for inclusion. This CDR3 spans 13 amino acids. Looked up from germline, CDR1 is DFQATT and CDR2 is SNEGSKA (reference sequence). With V trimmed by 3 bases and J by 6 bases, 5 bases remained unmatched. Covering alpha and beta chains, TRAV- and TRBV-specific primers were used for the first-strand cDNA. TCRs were put through roughly 19 PCR cycles of amplification with Phusion. A constant-region primer and the V-primer adapter served as the primer pair. TCRdb re-called the reads through MiXCR, storing one row per CDR3 protein. The sample yields approximately 91,000 distinct CDR3 sequences, more than 20% seen once.

V usage is TRBV20-1 and J usage is TRBJ2-1; 7 bases map to TRBD1. This TCR was recovered from a female donor with ovarian cancer. This specimen was PBMCs, taken after low-dose radiotherapy plus immunotherapy. CDR3 coding DNA: TGCAGTGCTAGTTCGGGACAGACCAATGAGCAGTTCTTC. It specifies CSASSGQTNEQFF.